The count of the clone carrying this T cell receptor beta chain is one. Its specificity is not known. PCR amplification relied on 60 Vbeta primers (plus 13 Jbeta primers). The data were produced by immunoSEQ multiplex PCR, yet TCRdb's version contains in-frame clones alone and is incomplete. This sample has 150,000 to 200,000 clones, with roughly 84% found just once. The record originates from a study of cytomegalovirus exposure and HLA in healthy donors. Overall study results and limits: Some public TCRs appeared in many individuals, while most sequences were rare.

Per the germline V gene, CDR1 is SNHLY and CDR2 is FYNNEI. Trimming at V came to 5 bases and at J to 7 bases, leaving 5 bases not matched to a gene. The CDR3 sequence is 13 residues long. V and J are TRBV2 and TRBJ2-1; 7 bases are shared with TRBD2. Sequencing input: PBMCs. This TCR came from a man aged 18 to 30 in good health and CMV-seronegative. The CDR3 region has the DNA TGTGCCAGCAGTCGGTGGGGGGGAAATGAGCAGTTCTTC. Translated: CASSRWGGNEQFF.